This TCR beta chain was captured by sequencing in a study of T cell repertoires in cytomegalovirus infection. Study-wide context: Both recently identified HLA-C-restricted and well-studied HLA-B-restricted CMV epitopes were used in the study. Both CMV infection and a matching HLA type were indicated by public TCR beta signatures. Regarding the study as a whole: The ex vivo response was dominated by HLA-C-restricted CMV-specific TCR beta clonotypes. Individuals carrying CMV plus the relevant HLA were identified by cumulative frequency of public TCR beta families.

Worth noting for this clonotype: What it binds is not known.

The CDR3 length is 15 residues. Germline-derived CDR1 and CDR2 are SGHTA and FQGNSA. The ends lost 5 bases at V and 7 bases at J; junction bases unmatched: 11. Via MiXCR, TCRdb re-called the reads, giving one row per CDR3 protein. The sample has some 350,000 distinct CDR3 sequences; roughly 34% are singletons. The material sequenced was cultured PBMCs, taken from culture after CMV antigen stimulation. The TCR originated in a human donor in good health (CMV status not recorded). Some clones in this sample may be carry-over from other donors' samples. The chain combines TRBV7-2 with TRBJ2-1; TRBD2 agrees at 7 bases. CDR3 nucleotides: TGTGCCAGCAGCCCACGGGCGGGAGTCCTGAATGAGCAGTTCTTC. This codes for CASSPRAGVLNEQFF.